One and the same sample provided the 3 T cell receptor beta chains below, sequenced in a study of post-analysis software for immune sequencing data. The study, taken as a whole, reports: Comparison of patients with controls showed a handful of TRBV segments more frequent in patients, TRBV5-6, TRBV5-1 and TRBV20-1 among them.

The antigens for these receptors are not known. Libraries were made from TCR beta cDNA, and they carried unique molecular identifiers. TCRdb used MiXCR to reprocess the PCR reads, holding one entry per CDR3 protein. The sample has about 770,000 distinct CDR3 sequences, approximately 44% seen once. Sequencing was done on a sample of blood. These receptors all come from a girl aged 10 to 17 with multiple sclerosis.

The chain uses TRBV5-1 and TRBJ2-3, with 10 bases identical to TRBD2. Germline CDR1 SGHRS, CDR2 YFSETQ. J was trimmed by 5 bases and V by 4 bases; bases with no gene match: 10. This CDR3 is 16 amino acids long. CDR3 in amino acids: CASSRTGTSVGDTQYF. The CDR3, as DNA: TGCGCCAGCAGCCGGACCGGGACTAGCGTTGGAGATACGCAGTATTTT. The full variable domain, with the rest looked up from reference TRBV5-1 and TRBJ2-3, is KAGVTQTPRYLIKTRGQQVTLSCSPISGHRSVSWYQQTPGQGLQFLFEYFSETQRNKGNFPGRFSGRQFSNSRSEMNVSTLELGDSALYLCASSRTGTSVGDTQYFGPGTRLTVL.

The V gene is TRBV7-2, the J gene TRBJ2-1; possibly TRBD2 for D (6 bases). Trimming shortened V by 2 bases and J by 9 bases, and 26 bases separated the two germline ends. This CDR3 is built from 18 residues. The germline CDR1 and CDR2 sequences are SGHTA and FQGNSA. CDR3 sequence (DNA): TGTGCCAGCAGCTTAATGTCTCGGGGGTGGTCCCTCGGGGGTGAGCAGTTCTTC. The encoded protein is CASSLMSRGWSLGGEQFF.

CDR3 loop: CASSAQGYQPQHF. The CDR3 DNA follows: TGTGCCAGCAGCGCTCAGGGATATCAGCCCCAGCATTTT. V and J are TRBV7-9 and TRBJ1-5, with D possibly TRBD1 on 5 matching bases. The length of the CDR3 is 13 residues. Germline CDR1 is SEHNR and CDR2 is FQNEAQ (reference sequence). Trimming removed 5 bases from V and 5 bases from J, with 10 bases in between.